In this sample, the clone carrying this TCR beta chain turned up many times. The antigen is undetermined. The CDR3 sequence is 15 residues long. From germline, CDR1 is SGHTA and CDR2 FQGTGA. The trim removed 4 bases at V and 7 bases at J, leaving 2 bases unmatched. MiXCR was run by TCRdb on the reads, yielding one entry per CDR3 protein. The sample consists of around 290,000 distinct CDR3 sequences, roughly 26% of them appearing once. This entry comes from a study of T cell repertoires in cytomegalovirus infection. Study as a whole: Signatures in public TCR beta sequences pointed to both CMV infection and matching HLA type.

Study-wide points: In two of eight donors, the top clonotype was HLA-C-restricted CMV-specific.

The chain has TRBV7-3 and TRBJ2-1, with TRBD2 identical over 15 bases. Sequencing was performed on PBMCs. The receptor's source is a human donor in good health (CMV status not recorded). Some clones in this sample may be carry-over from other donors' samples. The CDR3 region is CASSSGLAGGNEQFF. CDR3 nucleotides: TGTGCCAGCAGCTCTGGACTAGCGGGGGGGAATGAGCAGTTCTTC.